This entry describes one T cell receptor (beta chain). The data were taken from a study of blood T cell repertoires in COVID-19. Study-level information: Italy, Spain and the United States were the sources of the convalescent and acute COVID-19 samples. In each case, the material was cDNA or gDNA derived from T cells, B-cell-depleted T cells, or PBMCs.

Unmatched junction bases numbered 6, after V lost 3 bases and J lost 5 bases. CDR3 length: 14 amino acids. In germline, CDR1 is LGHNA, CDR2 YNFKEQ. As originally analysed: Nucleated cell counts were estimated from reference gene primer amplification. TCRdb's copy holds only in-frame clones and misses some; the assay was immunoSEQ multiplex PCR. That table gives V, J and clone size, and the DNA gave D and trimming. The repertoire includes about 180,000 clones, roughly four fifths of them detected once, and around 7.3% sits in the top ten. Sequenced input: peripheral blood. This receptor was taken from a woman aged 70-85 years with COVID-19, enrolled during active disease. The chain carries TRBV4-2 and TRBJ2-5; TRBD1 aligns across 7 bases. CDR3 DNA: TGTGCCAGCAGCCACGGGACAGAGGACGAGACCCAGTACTTC. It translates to CASSHGTEDETQYF.